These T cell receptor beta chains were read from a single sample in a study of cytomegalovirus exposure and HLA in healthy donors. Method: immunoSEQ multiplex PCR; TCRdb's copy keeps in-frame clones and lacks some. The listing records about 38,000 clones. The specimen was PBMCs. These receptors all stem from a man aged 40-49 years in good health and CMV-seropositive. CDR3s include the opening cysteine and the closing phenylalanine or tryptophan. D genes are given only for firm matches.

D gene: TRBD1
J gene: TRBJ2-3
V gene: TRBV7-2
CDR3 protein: CASSRRTGTDTQYF

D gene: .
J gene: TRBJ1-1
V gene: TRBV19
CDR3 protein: CASSIREKTEAFF

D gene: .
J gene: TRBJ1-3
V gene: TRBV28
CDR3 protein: CASTLPAGSPGNTIYF

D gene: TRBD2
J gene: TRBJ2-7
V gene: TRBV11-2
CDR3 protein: CASSPPGTSHIEQYF

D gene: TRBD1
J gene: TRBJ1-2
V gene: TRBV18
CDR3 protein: CASSPSDRANYGYTF

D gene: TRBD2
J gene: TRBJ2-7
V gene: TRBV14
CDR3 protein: CASRTSGSPVEQYF

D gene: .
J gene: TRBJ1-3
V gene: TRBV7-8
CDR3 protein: CASSLYQTGNTIYF

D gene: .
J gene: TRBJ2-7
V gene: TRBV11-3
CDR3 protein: CASSLGSLAQTYEQYF

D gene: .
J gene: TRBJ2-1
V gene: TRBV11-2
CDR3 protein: CASSLYRAPTYNEQFF

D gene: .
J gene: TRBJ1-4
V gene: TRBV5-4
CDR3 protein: CASSLVLGGSEKLFF

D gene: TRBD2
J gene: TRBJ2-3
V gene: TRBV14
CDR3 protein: CASSPSGRGWADTQYF

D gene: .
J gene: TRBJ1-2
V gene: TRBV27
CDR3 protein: CASTDLRDSSPTTF

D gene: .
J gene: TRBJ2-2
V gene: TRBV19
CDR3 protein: CASIEGNTGELFF

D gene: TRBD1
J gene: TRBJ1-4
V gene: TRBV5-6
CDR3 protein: CASSLPQGGREKLFF

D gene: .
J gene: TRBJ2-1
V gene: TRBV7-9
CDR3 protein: CASSWDLARGGEQFF

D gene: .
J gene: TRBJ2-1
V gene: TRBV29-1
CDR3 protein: CSVKRATPGEQFF

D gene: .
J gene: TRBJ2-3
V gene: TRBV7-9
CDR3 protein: CASSFPGGGLTDTQYF

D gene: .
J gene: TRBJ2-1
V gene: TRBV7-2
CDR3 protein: CASSLGGPTNEQFF

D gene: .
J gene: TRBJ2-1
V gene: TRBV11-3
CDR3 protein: CASSARDSSSNEQFF

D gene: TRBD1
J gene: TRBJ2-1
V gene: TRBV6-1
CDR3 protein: CASNPGQGHNEQFF

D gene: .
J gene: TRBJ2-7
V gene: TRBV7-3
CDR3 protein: CASSLDGSYEQYF

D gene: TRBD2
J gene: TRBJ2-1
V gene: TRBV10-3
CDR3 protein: CAISAGLDGEQFF

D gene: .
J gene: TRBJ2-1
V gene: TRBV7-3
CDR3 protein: CASSLIGGSSYNEQFF

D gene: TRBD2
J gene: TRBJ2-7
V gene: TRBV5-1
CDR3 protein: CASSQTSDSYEQYF

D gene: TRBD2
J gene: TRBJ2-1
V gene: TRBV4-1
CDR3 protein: CASSRPPGRTSGNEQFF

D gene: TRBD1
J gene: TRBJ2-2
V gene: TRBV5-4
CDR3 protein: CASSWDRGGTGELFF

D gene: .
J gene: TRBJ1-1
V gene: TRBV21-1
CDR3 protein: CASSRDRGDPNTEAFF

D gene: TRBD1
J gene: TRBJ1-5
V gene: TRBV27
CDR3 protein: CASSSGQGARWQPQHF

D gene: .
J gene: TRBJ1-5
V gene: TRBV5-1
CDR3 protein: CASSLGQGIQPQHF

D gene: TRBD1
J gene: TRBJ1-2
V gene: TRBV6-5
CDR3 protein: CASSDRDNYGYTF

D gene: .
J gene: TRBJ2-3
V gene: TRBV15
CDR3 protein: CATSRGSDDDTQYF

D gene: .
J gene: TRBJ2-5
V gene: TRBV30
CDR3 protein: CASRAETQYF

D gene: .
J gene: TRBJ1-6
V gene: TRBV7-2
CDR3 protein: CASSLAPEGALHF

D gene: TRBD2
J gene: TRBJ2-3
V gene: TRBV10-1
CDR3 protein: CASSDAGLAEADTQYF

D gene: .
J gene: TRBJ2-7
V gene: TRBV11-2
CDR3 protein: CASSPQYEQYF

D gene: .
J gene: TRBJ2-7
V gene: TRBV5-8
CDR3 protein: CASTRGVGLVYEQYF

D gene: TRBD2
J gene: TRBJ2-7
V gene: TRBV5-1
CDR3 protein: CASSAGELAGYEQYF

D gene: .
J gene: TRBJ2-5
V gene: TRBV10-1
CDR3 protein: CASSESTSSGTQYF

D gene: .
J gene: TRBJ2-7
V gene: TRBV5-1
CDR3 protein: CASSLGAAYEQYF

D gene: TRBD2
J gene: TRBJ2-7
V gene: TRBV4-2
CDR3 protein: CASSPKRELTDEQYF

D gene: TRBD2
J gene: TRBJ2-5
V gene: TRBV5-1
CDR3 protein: CASSQGLAFQETQYF

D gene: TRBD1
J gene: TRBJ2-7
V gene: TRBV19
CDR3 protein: CASSIDETGAAGEQYF

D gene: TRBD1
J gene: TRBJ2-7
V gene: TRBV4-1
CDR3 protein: CASSQEVTGVYEQYF

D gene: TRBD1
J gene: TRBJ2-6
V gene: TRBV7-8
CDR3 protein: CASSPTQGVGANVLTF

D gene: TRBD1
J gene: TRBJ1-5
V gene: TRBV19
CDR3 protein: CASSRETGGFSNQPQHF

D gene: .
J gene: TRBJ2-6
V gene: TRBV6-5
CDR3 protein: CASSYSRGTGANVLTF

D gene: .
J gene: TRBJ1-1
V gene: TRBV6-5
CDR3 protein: CASSYCPGGGGAEAFF

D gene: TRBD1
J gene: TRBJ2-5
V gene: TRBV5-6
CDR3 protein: CASSPDRGVQETQYF

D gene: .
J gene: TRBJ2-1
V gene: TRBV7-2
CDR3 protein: CASSLAGQSAYNEQFF

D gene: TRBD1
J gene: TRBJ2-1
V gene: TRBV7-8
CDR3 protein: CASSTRQGWNEQFF

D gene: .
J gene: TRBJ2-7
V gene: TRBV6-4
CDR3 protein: CASSDSIPRQVPYEQYF

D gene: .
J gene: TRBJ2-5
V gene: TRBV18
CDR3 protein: CASSPGPETQYF

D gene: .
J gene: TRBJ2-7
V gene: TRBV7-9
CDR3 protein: CASSLANYLSYEQYF

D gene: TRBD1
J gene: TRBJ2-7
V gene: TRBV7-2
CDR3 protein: CASSVRDRDYEQYF

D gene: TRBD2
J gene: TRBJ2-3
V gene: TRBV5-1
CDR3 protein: CASSLWTSSTDTQYF

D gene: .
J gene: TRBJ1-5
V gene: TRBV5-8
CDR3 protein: CASSLSRLGNQPQHF

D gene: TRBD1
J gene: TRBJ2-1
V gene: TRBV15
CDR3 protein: CATSRGGTGANNEQFF

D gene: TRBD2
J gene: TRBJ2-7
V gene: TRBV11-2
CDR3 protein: CASSLGLAGEQYF

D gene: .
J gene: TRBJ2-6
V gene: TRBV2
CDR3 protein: CASTPLGGSGANVLTF

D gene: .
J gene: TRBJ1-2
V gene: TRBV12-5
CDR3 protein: CASGTPPRDRGYTF